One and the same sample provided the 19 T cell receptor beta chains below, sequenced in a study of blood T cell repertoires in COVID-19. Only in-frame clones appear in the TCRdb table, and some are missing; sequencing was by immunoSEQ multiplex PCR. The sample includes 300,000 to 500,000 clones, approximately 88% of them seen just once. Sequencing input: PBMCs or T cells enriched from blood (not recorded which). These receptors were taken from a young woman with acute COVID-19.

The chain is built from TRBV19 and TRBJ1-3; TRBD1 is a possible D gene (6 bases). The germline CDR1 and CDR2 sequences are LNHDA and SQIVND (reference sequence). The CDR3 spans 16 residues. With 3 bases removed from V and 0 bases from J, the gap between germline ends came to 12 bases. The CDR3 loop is CASSIMGHLSGNTIYF. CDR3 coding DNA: TGTGCCAGTAGTATCATGGGACACCTCTCTGGAAACACCATATATTTT. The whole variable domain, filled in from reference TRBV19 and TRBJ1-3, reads DGGITQSPKYLFRKEGQNVTLSCEQNLNHDAMYWYRQDPGQGLRLIYYSQIVNDFQKGDIAEGYSVSREKKESFPLTVTSAQKNPTAFYLCASSIMGHLSGNTIYFGEGSWLTVV.

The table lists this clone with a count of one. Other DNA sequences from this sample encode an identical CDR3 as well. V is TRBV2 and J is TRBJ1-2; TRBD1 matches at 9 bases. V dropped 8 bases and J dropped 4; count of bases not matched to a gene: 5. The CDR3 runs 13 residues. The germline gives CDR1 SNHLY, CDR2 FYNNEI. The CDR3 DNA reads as TGTGCCAGCCTTCCGGGACAGGGCTATGGCTACACCTTC. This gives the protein CASLPGQGYGYTF.

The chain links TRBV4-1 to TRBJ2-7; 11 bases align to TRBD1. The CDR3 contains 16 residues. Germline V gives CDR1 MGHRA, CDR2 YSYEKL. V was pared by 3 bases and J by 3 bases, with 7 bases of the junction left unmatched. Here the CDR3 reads CASSHVTGQGVYEQYF. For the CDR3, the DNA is TGCGCCAGCAGCCATGTTACGGGACAGGGGGTCTACGAGCAGTACTTC.

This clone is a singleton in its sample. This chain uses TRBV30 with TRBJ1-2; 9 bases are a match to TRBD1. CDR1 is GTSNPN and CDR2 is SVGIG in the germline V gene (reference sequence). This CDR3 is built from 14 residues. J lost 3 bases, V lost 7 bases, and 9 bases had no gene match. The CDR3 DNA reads TGTGCCTCAAAATCAACAGGGGGCCACTATGGCTACACCTTC. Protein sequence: CASKSTGGHYGYTF. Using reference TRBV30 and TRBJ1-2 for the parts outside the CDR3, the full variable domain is SQTIHQWPATLVQPVGSPLSLECTVEGTSNPNLYWYRQAAGRGLQLLFYSVGIGQISSEVPQNLSASRPQDRQFILSSKKLLLSDSGFYLCASKSTGGHYGYTFGSGTRLTVV.

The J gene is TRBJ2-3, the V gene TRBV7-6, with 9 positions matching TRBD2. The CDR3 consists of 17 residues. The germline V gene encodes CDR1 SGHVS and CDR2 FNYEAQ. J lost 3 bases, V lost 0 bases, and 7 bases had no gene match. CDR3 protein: CASSLARVAGETDTQYF. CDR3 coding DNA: TGTGCCAGCAGCTTAGCGAGGGTAGCGGGGGAGACAGATACGCAGTATTTT. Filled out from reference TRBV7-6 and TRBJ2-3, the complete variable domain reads GAGVSQSPRYKVTKRGQDVALRCDPISGHVSLYWYRQALGQGPEFLTYFNYEAQQDKSGLPNDRFSAERPEGSISTLTIQRTEQRDSAMYRCASSLARVAGETDTQYFGPGTRLTVL.

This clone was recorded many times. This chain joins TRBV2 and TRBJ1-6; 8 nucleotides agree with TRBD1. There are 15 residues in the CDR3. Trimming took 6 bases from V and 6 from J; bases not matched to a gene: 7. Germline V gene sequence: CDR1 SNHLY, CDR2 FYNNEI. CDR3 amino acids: CASRDRTGGNSPLHF. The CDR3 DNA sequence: TGTGCCAGCAGAGATAGAACAGGGGGTAATTCACCCCTCCACTTT.

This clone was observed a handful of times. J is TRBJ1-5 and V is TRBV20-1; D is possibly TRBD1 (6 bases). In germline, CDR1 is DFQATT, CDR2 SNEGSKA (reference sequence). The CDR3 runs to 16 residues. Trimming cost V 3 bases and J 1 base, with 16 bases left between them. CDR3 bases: TGCAGTGCTAGTTCTGGGGGGGGCAGGAGCAATCAGCCCCAGCATTTT. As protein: CSASSGGGRSNQPQHF.

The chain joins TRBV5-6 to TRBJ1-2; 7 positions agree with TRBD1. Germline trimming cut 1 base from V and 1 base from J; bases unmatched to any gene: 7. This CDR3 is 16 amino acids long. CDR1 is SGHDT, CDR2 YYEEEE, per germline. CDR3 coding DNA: TGTGCCAGCAGCTTGTACGACAGGGCGCTTAACTATGGCTACACCTTC. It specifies CASSLYDRALNYGYTF.

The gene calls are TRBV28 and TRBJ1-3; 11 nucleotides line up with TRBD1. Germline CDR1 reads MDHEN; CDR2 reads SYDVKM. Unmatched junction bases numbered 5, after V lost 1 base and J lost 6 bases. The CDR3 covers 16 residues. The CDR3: CASSLFGTGGLNTIYF. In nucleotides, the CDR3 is TGTGCCAGCAGTTTATTCGGGACAGGGGGACTAAACACCATATATTTT.

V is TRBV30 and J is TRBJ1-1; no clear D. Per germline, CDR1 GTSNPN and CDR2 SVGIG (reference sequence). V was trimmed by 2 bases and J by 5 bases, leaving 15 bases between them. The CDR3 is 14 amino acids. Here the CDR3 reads CAWSRNRGRTEAFF. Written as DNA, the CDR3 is TGTGCCTGGAGTCGGAATCGGGGTCGTACTGAAGCTTTCTTT.

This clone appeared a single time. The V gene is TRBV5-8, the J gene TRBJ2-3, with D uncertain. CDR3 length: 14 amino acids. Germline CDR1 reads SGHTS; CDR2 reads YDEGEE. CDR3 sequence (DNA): TGTGGACCCCGCAAGAGCGATAGCACAGATACGCAGTATTTT. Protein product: CGPRKSDSTDTQYF.

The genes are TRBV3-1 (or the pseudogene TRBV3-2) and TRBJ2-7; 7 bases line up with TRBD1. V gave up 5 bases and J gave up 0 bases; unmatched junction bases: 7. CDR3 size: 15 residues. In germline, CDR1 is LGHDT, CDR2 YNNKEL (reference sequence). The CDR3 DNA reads TGTGCCAGCAGCACCCCACAGGGGCACTCCTACGAGCAGTACTTC. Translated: CASSTPQGHSYEQYF.

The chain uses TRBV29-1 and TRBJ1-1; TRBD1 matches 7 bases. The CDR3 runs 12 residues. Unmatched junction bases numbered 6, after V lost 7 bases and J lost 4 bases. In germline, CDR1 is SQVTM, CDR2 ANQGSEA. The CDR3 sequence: CSAQGDATEAFF. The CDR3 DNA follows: TGCAGCGCTCAGGGGGATGCCACTGAAGCTTTCTTT.

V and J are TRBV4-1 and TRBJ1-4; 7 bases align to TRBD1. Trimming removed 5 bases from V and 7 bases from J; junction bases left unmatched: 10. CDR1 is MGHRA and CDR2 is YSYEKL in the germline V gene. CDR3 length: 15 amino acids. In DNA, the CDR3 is TGCGCCAGCAGCAAATCACAGGGGTTGGGTGAAAAACTGTTTTTT. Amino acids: CASSKSQGLGEKLFF.

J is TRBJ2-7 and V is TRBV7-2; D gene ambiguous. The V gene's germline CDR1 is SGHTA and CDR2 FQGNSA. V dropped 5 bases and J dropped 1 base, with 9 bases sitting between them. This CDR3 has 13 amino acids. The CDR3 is CASSLEESYEQYF. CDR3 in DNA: TGTGCCAGCAGCCTAGAGGAGTCCTACGAGCAGTACTTC.

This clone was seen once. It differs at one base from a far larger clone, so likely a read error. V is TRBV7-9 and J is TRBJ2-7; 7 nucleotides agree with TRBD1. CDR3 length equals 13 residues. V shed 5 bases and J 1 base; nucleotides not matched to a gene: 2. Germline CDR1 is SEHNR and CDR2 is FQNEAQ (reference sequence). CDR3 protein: CASSPTGSYEQYF. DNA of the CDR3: TGTGCCAGCAGCCCGACAGGGTCCTACGAGCAGTACTTC.

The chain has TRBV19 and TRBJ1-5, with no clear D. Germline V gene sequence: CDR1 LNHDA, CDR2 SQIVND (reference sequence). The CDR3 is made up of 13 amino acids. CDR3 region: CALTPPAGQPQHF. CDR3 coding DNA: TGTGCACTTACACCCCCCGCGGGTCAGCCCCAGCATTTT.

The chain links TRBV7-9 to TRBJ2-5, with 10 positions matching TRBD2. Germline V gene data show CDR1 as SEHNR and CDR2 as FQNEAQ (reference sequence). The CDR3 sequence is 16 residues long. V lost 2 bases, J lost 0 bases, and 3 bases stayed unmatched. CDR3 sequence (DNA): TGTGCCAGCAGCTTAAAAGCGGGGGGGTACCAAGAGACCCAGTACTTC. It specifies CASSLKAGGYQETQYF.

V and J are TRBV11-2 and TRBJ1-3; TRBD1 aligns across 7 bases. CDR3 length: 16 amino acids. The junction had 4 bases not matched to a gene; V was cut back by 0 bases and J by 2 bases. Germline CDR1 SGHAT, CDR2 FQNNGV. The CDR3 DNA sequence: TGTGCCAGCAGCTTAGACCGACAGGGAACTGGAAACACCATATATTTT. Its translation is CASSLDRQGTGNTIYF. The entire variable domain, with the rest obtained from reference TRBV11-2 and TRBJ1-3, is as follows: EAGVAQSPRYKIIEKRQSVAFWCNPISGHATLYWYQQILGQGPKLLIQFQNNGVVDDSQLPKDRFSAERLKGVDSTLKIQPAKLEDSAVYLCASSLDRQGTGNTIYFGEGSWLTVV.